This T cell receptor (beta chain) was sequenced for a study of response to subunit inactivated influenza vaccine. TCRdb re-called the RT-PCR reads with MiXCR, one entry per CDR3 protein. The table lists more than 550,000 distinct CDR3 sequences, about 11% of them singletons, with about 11% in the top ten. V lost 6 bases and J lost 0; bases outside the gene matches: 9. Germline V gene lookup returns CDR1 SGHRS and CDR2 YFSETQ. The CDR3 contains 16 residues. The data were also submitted as part of a second study, on T cells expressing NK-cell markers. That work adds: TCR beta cDNA was made by 5'RACE template switching with UMIs.

This rearrangement joins TRBV5-1 to TRBJ1-1; TRBD1 matches at 9 bases. Sequenced here: PBMCs from blood, sampled on the day of vaccination. The sequence derives from a man between 45 and 60 years old who received an inactivated influenza vaccine. CDR3 region: CASTYGTGIMNTEAFF. The CDR3, as DNA: TGCGCCAGCACCTACGGGACAGGGATTATGAACACTGAAGCTTTCTTT.